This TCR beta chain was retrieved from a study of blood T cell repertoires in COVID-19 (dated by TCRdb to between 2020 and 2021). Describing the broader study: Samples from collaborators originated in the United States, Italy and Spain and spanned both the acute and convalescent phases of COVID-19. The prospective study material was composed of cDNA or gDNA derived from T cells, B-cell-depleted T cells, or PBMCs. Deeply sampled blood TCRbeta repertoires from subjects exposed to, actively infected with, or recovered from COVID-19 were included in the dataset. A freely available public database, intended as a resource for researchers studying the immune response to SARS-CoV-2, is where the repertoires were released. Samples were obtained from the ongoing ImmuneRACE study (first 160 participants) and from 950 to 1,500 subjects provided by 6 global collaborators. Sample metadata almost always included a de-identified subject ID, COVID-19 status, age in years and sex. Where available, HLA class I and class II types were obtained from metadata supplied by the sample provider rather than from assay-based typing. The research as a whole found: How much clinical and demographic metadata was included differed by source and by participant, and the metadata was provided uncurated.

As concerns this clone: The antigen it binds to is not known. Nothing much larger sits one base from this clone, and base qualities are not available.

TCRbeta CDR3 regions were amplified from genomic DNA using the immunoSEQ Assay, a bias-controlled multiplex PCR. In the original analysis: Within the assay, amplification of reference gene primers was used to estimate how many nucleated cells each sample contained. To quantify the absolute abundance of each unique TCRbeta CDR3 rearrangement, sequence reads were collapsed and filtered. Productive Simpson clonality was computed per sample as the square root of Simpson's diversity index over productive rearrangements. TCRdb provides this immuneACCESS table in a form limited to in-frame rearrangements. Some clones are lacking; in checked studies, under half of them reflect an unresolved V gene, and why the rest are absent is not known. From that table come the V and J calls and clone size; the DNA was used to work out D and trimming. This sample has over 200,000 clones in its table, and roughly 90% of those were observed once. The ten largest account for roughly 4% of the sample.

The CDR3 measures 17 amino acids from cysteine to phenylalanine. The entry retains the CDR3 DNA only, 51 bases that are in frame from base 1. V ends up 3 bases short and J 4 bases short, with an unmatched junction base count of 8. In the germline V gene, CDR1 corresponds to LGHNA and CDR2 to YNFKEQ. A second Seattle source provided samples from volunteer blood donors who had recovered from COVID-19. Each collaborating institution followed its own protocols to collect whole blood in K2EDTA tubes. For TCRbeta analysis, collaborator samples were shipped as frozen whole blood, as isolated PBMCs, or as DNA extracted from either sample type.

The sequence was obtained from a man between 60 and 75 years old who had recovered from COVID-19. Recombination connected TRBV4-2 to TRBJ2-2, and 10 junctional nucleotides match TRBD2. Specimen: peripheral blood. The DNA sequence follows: TGTGCCAGCAGCCAGGGAGCGGGGGGGCCCGTCACCGGGGAGCTGTTTTTT. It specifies CASSQGAGGPVTGELFF.